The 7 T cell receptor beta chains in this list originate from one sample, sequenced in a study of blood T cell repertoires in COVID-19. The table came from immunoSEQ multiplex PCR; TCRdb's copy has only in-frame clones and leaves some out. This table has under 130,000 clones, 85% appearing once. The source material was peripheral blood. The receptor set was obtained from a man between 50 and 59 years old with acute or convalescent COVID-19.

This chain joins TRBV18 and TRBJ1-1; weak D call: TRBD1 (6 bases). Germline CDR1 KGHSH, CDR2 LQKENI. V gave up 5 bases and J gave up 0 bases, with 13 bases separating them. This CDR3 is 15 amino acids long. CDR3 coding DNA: TGTGCCAGCTCAATTACAGGGATACTGAACACTGAAGCTTTCTTT. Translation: CASSITGILNTEAFF.

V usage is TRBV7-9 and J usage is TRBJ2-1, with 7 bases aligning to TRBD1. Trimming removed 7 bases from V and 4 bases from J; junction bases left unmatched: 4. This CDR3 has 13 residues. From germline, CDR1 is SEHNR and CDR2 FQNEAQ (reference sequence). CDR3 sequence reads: CASTGTAYNEQFF. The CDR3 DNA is TGTGCCAGCACCGGGACAGCATACAATGAGCAGTTCTTC.

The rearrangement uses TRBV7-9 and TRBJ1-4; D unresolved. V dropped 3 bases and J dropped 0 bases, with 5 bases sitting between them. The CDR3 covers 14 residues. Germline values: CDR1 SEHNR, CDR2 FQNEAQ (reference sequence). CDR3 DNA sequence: TGTGCCAGCAGCTTCCATGCAACTAATGAAAAACTGTTTTTT. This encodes CASSFHATNEKLFF.

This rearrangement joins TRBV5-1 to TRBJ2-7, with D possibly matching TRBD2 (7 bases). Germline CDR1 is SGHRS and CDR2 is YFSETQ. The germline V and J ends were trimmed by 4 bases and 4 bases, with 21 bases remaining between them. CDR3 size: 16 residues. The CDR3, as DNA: TGCGCCAGCAGCCGGGAAGTAGGGGGGGCCGGATACGAGCAGTACTTC. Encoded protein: CASSREVGGAGYEQYF.

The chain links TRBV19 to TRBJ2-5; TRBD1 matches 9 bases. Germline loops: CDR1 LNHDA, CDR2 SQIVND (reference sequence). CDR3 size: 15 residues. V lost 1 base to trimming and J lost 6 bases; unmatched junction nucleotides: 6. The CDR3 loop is CASSIVTGGRKTQYF. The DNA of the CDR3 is TGTGCCAGTAGTATAGTAACAGGGGGCAGGAAGACCCAGTACTTC.

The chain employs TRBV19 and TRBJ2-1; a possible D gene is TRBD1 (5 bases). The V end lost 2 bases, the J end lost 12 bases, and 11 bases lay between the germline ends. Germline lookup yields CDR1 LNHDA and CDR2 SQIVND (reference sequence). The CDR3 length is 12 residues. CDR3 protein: CASSIQGKGQFF. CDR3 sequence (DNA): TGTGCCAGTAGTATACAGGGAAAAGGGCAGTTCTTC.

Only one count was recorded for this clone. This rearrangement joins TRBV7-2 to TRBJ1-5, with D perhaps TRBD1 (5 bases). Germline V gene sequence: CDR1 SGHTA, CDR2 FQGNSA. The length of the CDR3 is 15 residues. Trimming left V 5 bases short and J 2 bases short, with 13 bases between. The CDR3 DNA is TGTGCCAGCAGCGCCCAGGGAGGAGGCAATCAGCCCCAGCATTTT. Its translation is CASSAQGGGNQPQHF.